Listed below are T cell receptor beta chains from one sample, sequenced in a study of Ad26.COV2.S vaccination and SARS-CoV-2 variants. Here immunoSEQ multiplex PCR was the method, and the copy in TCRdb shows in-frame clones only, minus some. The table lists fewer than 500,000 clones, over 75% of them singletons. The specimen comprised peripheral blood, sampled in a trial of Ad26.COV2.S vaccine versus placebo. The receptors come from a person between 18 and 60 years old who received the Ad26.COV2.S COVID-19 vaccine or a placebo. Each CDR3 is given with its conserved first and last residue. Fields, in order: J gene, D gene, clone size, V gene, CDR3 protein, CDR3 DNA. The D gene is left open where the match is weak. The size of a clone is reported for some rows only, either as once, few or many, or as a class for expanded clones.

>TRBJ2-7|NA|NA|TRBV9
CASSVVAAPRDEQYF
TGTGCCAGCAGCGTAGTTGCAGCCCCAAGAGACGAGCAGTACTTC
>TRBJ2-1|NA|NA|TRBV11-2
CASSLGGYGVSSYNEQFF
TGTGCCAGCAGCTTAGGGGGGTATGGGGTTAGCTCCTACAATGAGCAGTTCTTC
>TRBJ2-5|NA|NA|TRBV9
CASSVGGPGQETQYF
TGTGCCAGCAGCGTAGGAGGGCCCGGCCAAGAGACCCAGTACTTC
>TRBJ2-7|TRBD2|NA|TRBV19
CASSASSGSIYEQYF
TGTGCCAGTAGTGCCTCTAGCGGGAGTATCTACGAGCAGTACTTC
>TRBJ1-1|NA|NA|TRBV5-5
CASSLDSPNTEAFF
TGTGCCAGCAGCTTGGACAGCCCGAACACTGAAGCTTTCTTT
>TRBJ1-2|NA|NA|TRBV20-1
CSASTPSNYGYTF
TGCAGTGCTAGTACCCCCAGTAACTATGGCTACACCTTC
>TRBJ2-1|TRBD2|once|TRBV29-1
CSVVGLAGEDNEQFF
TGCAGCGTTGTGGGGTTAGCGGGAGAGGACAATGAGCAGTTCTTC
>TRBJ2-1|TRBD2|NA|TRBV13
CASSFLASGTGNEQFF
TGTGCCAGCAGCTTTTTGGCTAGCGGGACGGGGAATGAGCAGTTCTTC
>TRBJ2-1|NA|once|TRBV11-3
CASSLTGPYNEQFF
TGTGCCAGCAGCTTAACGGGGCCCTACAATGAGCAGTTCTTC
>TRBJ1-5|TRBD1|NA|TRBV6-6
CASSSYSGTGDQPQHF
TGTGCCAGCAGCTCCTACTCCGGGACAGGGGATCAGCCCCAGCATTTT
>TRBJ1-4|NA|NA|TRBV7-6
CASSKNRVTNEKLFF
TGTGCCAGCAGCAAAAACAGGGTAACTAATGAAAAACTGTTTTTT
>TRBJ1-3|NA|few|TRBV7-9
CASSLVTEGTIYF
TGTGCCAGCAGCTTAGTTACGGAGGGCACCATATATTTT
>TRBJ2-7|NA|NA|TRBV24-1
CATSDHRTGGAYEQYF
TGTGCCACCAGTGATCACCGGACAGGAGGGGCCTACGAGCAGTACTTC
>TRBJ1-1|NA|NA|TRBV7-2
CASSPYHWNTEAFF
TGTGCCAGCAGCCCGTACCACTGGAACACTGAAGCTTTCTTT
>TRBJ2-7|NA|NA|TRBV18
CASSPPAGSYEQYF
TGTGCCAGCTCACCACCCGCGGGGTCCTACGAGCAGTACTTC
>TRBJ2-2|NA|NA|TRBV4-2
CASSQEPGANTGELFF
TGTGCCAGCAGCCAAGAGCCAGGAGCAAACACCGGGGAGCTGTTTTTT
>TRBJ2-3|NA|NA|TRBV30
CAWSVRGADTQYF
TGTGCCTGGAGTGTACGGGGCGCAGATACGCAGTATTTT
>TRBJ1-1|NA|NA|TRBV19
CASSIEGAGNTEAFF
TGTGCCAGTAGTATAGAGGGGGCGGGGAACACTGAAGCTTTCTTT
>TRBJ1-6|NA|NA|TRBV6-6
CASSYVAGPVYSPLHF
TGTGCCAGCAGTTACGTCGCAGGGCCCGTTTATTCACCCCTCCACTTT
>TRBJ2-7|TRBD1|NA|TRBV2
CASKMSGGRYEQYF
TGTGCCAGCAAGATGTCAGGGGGCCGGTACGAGCAGTACTTC
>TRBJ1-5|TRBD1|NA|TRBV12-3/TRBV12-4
CASSRSQGQPQHF
TGTGCCAGCAGTCGATCACAGGGGCAGCCCCAGCATTTT
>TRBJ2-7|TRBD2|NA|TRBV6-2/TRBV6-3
CASSYSSQRGTYEQYF
TGTGCCAGCAGTTACTCGAGTCAGCGGGGTACCTACGAGCAGTACTTC
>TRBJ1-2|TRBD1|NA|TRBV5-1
CASSMDRGAFGYTF
TGCGCCAGCAGCATGGACAGGGGGGCCTTTGGCTACACCTTC
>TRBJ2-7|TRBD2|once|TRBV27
CASSLASGAPREQYF
TGTGCCAGCAGTTTGGCTAGCGGGGCTCCGCGGGAGCAGTACTTC
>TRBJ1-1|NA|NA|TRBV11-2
CASSLEYGKYNTEAFF
TGTGCCAGCAGCTTAGAGTATGGGAAGTACAACACTGAAGCTTTCTTT
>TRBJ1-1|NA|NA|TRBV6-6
CASSYPTEGEEAFF
TGTGCCAGCAGTTACCCGACAGAAGGAGAGGAAGCTTTCTTT
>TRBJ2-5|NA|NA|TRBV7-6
CASSLNSGTETQYF
TGTGCCAGCAGCTTAAATTCCGGGACAGAGACCCAGTACTTC
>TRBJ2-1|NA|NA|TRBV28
CASTIPMLGYNEQFF
TGTGCCAGCACCATTCCGATGCTGGGATACAATGAGCAGTTCTTC
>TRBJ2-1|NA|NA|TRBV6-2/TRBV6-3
CASSTDYNEQFF
TGTGCCAGCAGCACCGACTACAATGAGCAGTTCTTC
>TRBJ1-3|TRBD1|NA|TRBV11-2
CASSPNIRGTGDSGNTIYF
TGTGCCAGCAGCCCCAACATCCGAGGGACAGGGGACTCTGGAAACACCATATATTTT
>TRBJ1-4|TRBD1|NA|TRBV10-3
CAMSPGQGEKLFF
TGTGCCATGTCGCCGGGACAGGGTGAAAAACTGTTTTTT
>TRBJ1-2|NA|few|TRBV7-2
CASSPMRGTSYGYTF
TGTGCCAGCAGCCCAATGCGGGGCACCAGCTATGGCTACACCTTC
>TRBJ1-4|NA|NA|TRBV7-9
CASSLILGPNEKLFF
TGTGCCAGCAGCCTAATACTCGGGCCTAATGAAAAACTGTTTTTT
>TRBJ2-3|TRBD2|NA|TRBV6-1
CASSARLAGAADTQYF
TGTGCCAGCAGTGCGAGGTTAGCGGGAGCCGCAGATACGCAGTATTTT
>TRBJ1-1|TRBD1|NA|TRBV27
CASSLLTGDKNTEAFF
TGTGCCAGCAGTTTATTGACAGGGGATAAGAACACTGAAGCTTTCTTT
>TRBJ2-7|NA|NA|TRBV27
CASSLYAEGGQEQYF
TGTGCCAGCAGTTTATACGCCGAGGGGGGACAAGAGCAGTACTTC
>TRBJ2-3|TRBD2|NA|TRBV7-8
CASSLSGTSGTDTQYF
TGTGCCAGCAGCTTGTCCGGGACTAGCGGAACAGATACGCAGTATTTT
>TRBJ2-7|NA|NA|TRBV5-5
CASSLLKSYEQYF
TGTGCCAGCAGCTTGCTCAAATCGTACGAGCAGTACTTC
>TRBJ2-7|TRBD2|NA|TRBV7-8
CASSLGRGEQYF
TGTGCCAGCAGCTTAGGGCGGGGGGAGCAGTACTTC
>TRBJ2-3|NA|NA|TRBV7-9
CASGGTKGTDTQYF
TGTGCCAGCGGAGGGACAAAAGGCACAGATACGCAGTATTTT
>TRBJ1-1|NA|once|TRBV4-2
CASSQLGEGNTEAFF
TGTGCCAGCAGCCAATTAGGGGAAGGGAACACTGAAGCTTTCTTT